The subject of this entry is one T cell receptor (beta chain). Antigen specificity is unknown. This sample includes further DNA sequences coding for the same CDR3. This entry comes from a study of Ad26.COV2.S vaccination and SARS-CoV-2 variants. General study results and limits: Vaccinees reportedly had broad spike-specific CD8+ and CD4+ T cell responses. Non-spike TCR breadth did not differ much between vaccine and placebo recipients. Vaccinees showed greater spike-specific TCR breadth than placebo recipients. Total T cell responses, in the TCR breadth and depth analyses, may have been underestimated.

The V gene's germline CDR1 is LNHNV and CDR2 YYDKDF (reference sequence). The CDR3 length is 13 residues. V was pared by 0 bases and J by 0 bases, with 3 bases between. The protocol was immunoSEQ multiplex PCR, while the TCRdb copy is restricted to in-frame clones and leaves out a portion. The sample yields some 350,000 clones, about 91% seen once. The receptor's source is a human donor who had recovered from COVID-19. Specimen: peripheral blood, collected after recovery from COVID-19. The chain employs TRBV15 and TRBJ2-7; no firm D call. Here the CDR3 reads CATSRDSSYEQYF. In nucleotides, the CDR3 is TGTGCCACCAGCAGAGACAGCTCCTACGAGCAGTACTTC.